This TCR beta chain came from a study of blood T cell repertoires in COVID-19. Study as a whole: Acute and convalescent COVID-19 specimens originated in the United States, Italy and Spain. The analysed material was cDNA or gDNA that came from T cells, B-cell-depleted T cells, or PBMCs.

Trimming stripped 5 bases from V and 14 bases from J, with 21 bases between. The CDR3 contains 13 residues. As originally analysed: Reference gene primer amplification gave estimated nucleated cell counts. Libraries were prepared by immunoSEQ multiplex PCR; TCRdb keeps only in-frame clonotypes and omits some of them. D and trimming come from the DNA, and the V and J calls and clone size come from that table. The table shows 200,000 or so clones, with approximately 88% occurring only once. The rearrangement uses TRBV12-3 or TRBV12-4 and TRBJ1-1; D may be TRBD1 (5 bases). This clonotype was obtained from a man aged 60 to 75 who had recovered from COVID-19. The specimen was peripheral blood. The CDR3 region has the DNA TGTGCCAGCAGTCCGGACACCCCTGGGTTAGGGTTCTTT. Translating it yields CASSPDTPGLGFF.